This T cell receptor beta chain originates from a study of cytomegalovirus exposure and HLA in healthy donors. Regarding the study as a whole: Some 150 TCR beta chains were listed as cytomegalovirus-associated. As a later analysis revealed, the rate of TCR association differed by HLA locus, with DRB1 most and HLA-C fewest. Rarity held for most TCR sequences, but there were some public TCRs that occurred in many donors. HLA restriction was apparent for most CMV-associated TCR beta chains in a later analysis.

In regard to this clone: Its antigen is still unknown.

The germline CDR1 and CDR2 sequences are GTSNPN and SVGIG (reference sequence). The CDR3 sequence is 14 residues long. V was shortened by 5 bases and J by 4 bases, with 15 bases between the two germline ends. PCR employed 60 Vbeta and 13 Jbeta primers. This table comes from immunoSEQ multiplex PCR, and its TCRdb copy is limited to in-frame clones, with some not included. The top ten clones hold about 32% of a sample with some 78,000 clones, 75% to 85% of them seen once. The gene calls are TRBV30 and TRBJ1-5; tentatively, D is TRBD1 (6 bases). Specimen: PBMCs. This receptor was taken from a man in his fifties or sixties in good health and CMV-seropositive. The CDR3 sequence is CAWSHRVGNQPQHF. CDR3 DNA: TGTGCCTGGTCCCACAGGGTGGGAAATCAGCCCCAGCATTTT.